This entry lists 30 T cell receptor beta chains sequenced from one sample in a study of blood T cell repertoires in COVID-19. Using immunoSEQ multiplex PCR, the repertoire was profiled, and TCRdb retains in-frame clones only, with some absent. The sample lists around 260,000 clones, 75% to 95% seen once, with 2% to 3% in the top ten. The specimen sequenced was peripheral blood. These receptors were obtained from a person between 18 and 30 years old with COVID-19, enrolled during active disease.

This sequence joins TRBV9 and TRBJ1-2; 8 positions match TRBD1. CDR1 SGDLS and CDR2 YYNGEE come from the germline V gene. The CDR3 sequence is 14 residues long. V lost 2 bases to trimming and J lost 6 bases; unmatched junction nucleotides: 6. The CDR3 sequence: CASSVRTGGDGYTF. For the CDR3, the DNA is TGTGCCAGCAGCGTCCGTACAGGGGGGGATGGCTACACCTTC.

V is TRBV18 and J is TRBJ1-1, with 8 bases that match TRBD1. Germline V gene lookup returns CDR1 KGHSH and CDR2 LQKENI. The CDR3 length is 14 residues. V was pared by 3 bases and J by 5 bases, with 5 bases of the junction left unmatched. The CDR3 loop reads CASSPQGARTEAFF. The CDR3 nucleotides read TGTGCCAGCTCACCTCAGGGGGCACGGACTGAAGCTTTCTTT.

Only a few counts were recorded for this clone. The chain links TRBV7-6 to TRBJ1-3, with 7 bases that match TRBD1. In germline, CDR1 is SGHVS, CDR2 FNYEAQ. V lost 4 bases, J lost 1 base, and 7 bases stayed unmatched. CDR3 length: 16 residues. CDR3 amino acids: CASSWAGGQSGNTIYF. Here the CDR3 DNA reads TGTGCCAGCAGCTGGGCAGGGGGGCAGTCTGGAAACACCATATATTTT.

The genes are TRBV6-5 and TRBJ1-2; 7 positions match TRBD1. The CDR3 sequence is 12 residues long. The ends lost 6 bases at V and 3 bases at J; junction bases unmatched: 1. Germline values: CDR1 MNHEY, CDR2 SVGAGI. This CDR3 reads CASRTGDYGYTF. CDR3 bases: TGTGCCAGCAGAACAGGGGACTATGGCTACACCTTC.

Regarding this clone: Likely a read error: the CDR3 ends without its conserved phenylalanine or tryptophan. It is unclear where the CDR3 begins or ends on the DNA, so no DNA is shown, and the CDR3 is as TCRdb lists it. The chain uses TRBV6-5 and TRBJ2-4; the table's TRBD2 call for D was not verified on the DNA. Per the germline V gene, CDR1 is MNHEY and CDR2 is SVGAGI. From its first to its last residue, the CDR3 has 14 amino acids. The CDR3 spells CASSSGQGVAGGPL.

The chain couples TRBV5-6 to TRBJ2-3; 8 nucleotides agree with TRBD1. The germline V gene has CDR1 SGHDT and CDR2 YYEEEE. This CDR3 region has 18 residues. J lost 2 bases, V lost 3 bases, and 14 bases had no gene match. CDR3 in DNA: TGTGCCAGCAGCTCAAGCTCACAGGGGGAGTTCTTCACAGATACGCAGTATTTT. It specifies CASSSSSQGEFFTDTQYF.

The chain joins TRBV6-5 to TRBJ2-7; tentatively, D is TRBD2 (5 bases). CDR3 size: 14 residues. The V and J ends lost 6 bases and 6 bases respectively, with 18 bases between them. Germline V CDR1 and CDR2: MNHEY, SVGAGI. This chain's CDR3 is CASRAGATSSEQYF. Here the CDR3 DNA reads TGTGCCAGCAGGGCGGGTGCCACCTCTAGCGAGCAGTACTTC.

The chain is built from TRBV2 and TRBJ1-5, with TRBD1 matching over 8 bases. Unmatched junction bases numbered 7, after V lost 4 bases and J lost 5 bases. The CDR3 spans 15 residues. Germline V gene data show CDR1 as SNHLY and CDR2 as FYNNEI. The CDR3 DNA follows: TGTGCCAGCAGTGTTCTACAGGGGGGAGATCAGCCCCAGCATTTT. Translating gives CASSVLQGGDQPQHF.

The chain has TRBV11-2 and TRBJ2-2; TRBD1 might be the D (8 bases). This CDR3 is 16 amino acids long. The V end lost 7 bases, the J end lost 6 bases, and 21 bases lay between the germline ends. The germline gives CDR1 SGHAT, CDR2 FQNNGV. The CDR3 sequence: CASTGRGTGGAGELFF. The DNA for the CDR3 is TGTGCCAGCACCGGGCGGGGGACAGGTGGCGCCGGGGAGCTGTTTTTT.

The chain joins TRBV6-1 to TRBJ2-7, with D maybe TRBD2 (5 bases). From germline, CDR1 is MNHNS and CDR2 SASEGT. The V gene lost 0 bases and the J gene lost 0 bases, with 15 bases spanning the gap. CDR3 size: 17 residues. CDR3 amino acids: CASSEAFTPGFSYEQYF. The DNA for the CDR3 is TGTGCCAGCAGTGAAGCGTTTACTCCGGGATTCTCCTACGAGCAGTACTTC.

The gene calls are TRBV7-9 and TRBJ1-4; weak D call: TRBD1 (5 bases). Germline V gene sequence: CDR1 SEHNR, CDR2 FQNEAQ (reference sequence). The CDR3 is 14 residues long. V shed 0 bases and J shed 10 bases, with 12 bases lying between them. CDR3 loop: CASSLATQVGKLFF. DNA for the CDR3: TGTGCCAGCAGCTTAGCCACACAGGTTGGAAAACTGTTTTTT. Supplemented by reference TRBV7-9 and TRBJ1-4, the full variable domain reads DTGVSQNPRHKITKRGQNVTFRCDPISEHNRLYWYRQTLGQGPEFLTYFQNEAQLEKSRLLSDRFSAERPKGSFSTLEIQRTEQGDSAMYLCASSLATQVGKLFFGSGTQLSVL.

This clone was observed a single time. The chain recombines TRBV6-6 with TRBJ2-3; D is possibly TRBD2 (5 bases). Germline V CDR1 and CDR2: MNHNY, SVGAGI (reference sequence). The V end lost 10 bases, the J end lost 3 bases, and 14 bases lay between the germline ends. The CDR3 length is 13 residues. Here the CDR3 DNA reads TGTGCCACGCTCCGGGATAGAACAGATACGCAGTATTTT. Translated, it gives CATLRDRTDTQYF.

This clone was found a few times. The rearrangement uses TRBV5-1 and TRBJ2-7; 7 nucleotides line up with TRBD1. Germline trimming cut 2 bases from V and 1 base from J; bases unmatched to any gene: 12. CDR3 size: 17 residues. Per germline, CDR1 SGHRS and CDR2 YFSETQ. CDR3 region: CASSLKMQGERSYEQYF. The CDR3 nucleotides read TGCGCCAGCAGCTTAAAGATGCAGGGGGAAAGGTCCTACGAGCAGTACTTC.

This chain joins TRBV6-6 and TRBJ1-2; D unresolved. V shed 0 bases and J shed 1 base, with 9 bases lying between them. The CDR3 sequence is 15 residues long. The germline gives CDR1 MNHNY, CDR2 SVGAGI (reference sequence). CDR3 nucleotides: TGTGCCAGCAGTTACTCCGAGGCAGATAACTATGGCTACACCTTC. Its translation: CASSYSEADNYGYTF.

The chain couples TRBV28 to TRBJ2-7, with TRBD1 matching 12 bases. CDR3 length: 16 residues. Trimming cost V 7 bases and J 6 bases; bases outside gene matches: 13. The germline V gene has CDR1 MDHEN and CDR2 SYDVKM. CDR3 bases: TGTGCCAGCACCCCCGGCGGGGGACAGGGGGCGTTCGAGCAGTACTTC. This gives the protein CASTPGGGQGAFEQYF. Complete variable domain (other parts from reference TRBV28 and TRBJ2-7): DVKVTQSSRYLVKRTGEKVFLECVQDMDHENMFWYRQDPGLGLRLIYFSYDVKMKEKGDIPEGYSVSREKKERFSLILESASTNQTSMYLCASTPGGGQGAFEQYFGPGTRLTVT.

The CDR3 is CASSDRDRGESEKLFF. In DNA form, the CDR3 reads TGTGCCAGCAGTGACCGGGACAGAGGCGAATCGGAAAAACTGTTTTTT. The V gene is TRBV6-1, the J gene TRBJ1-4, with 7 nucleotides matching TRBD1. Trimming removed 3 bases from V and 8 bases from J; junction bases left unmatched: 12. The CDR3 consists of 16 residues. In germline, CDR1 is MNHNS, CDR2 SASEGT.

This chain links TRBV6-1 with TRBJ2-5; the D gene is possibly TRBD1 (5 bases). Germline values: CDR1 MNHNS, CDR2 SASEGT. Trimming left V 2 bases short and J 2 bases short, with 9 bases between. CDR3 length: 14 amino acids. CDR3 nucleotides: TGTGCCAGCAGTGAATCCCAGGGACAAGAGACCCAGTACTTC. Translating gives CASSESQGQETQYF.

Only a few counts were recorded for this clone. V and J are TRBV27 and TRBJ1-2; 9 bases match TRBD1. This CDR3 contains 14 residues. CDR1 is MNHEY and CDR2 is SMNVEV in the germline V gene (reference sequence). V gave up 8 bases and J gave up 6 bases; unmatched junction bases: 10. The CDR3 sequence: CASRSGTGWDGYTF. The CDR3 coding sequence is TGTGCCAGCCGATCAGGGACAGGGTGGGATGGCTACACCTTC.

The chain employs TRBV19 and TRBJ2-2; D possibly corresponds to TRBD1 (6 bases). Between the trimmed V and J ends, which lost 11 bases and 0 bases, there was a span of 19 bases. The CDR3 is 16 amino acids. Germline loops: CDR1 LNHDA, CDR2 SQIVND (reference sequence). CDR3 region: CAGRRDNRPNTGELFF. The DNA of the CDR3 is TGTGCCGGTCGCCGGGACAATAGGCCGAACACCGGGGAGCTGTTTTTT.

The chain joins TRBV7-8 to TRBJ1-3, with D tentatively TRBD1 (6 bases). Germline CDR1 is SGHVS and CDR2 is FQNEAQ. Trimming cost V 1 base and J 3 bases, with 13 bases left between them. The CDR3 consists of 16 residues. For the CDR3, the DNA is TGTGCCAGCAGCTTAGGGTCCAGGGGAGATGGAAACACCATATATTTT. It specifies CASSLGSRGDGNTIYF.

The V call is TRBV4-1, the J call TRBJ2-7; D not resolved. With 1 base removed from V and 3 bases from J, the gap between germline ends came to 7 bases. The CDR3 covers 13 residues. Germline lookup yields CDR1 MGHRA and CDR2 YSYEKL. This CDR3 is CASSQGLLYEQYF. In DNA form, the CDR3 reads TGCGCCAGCAGCCAAGGACTCCTCTACGAGCAGTACTTC.

As for this clone: At one of its ends the junction is not consistent with the germline gene, which may arise from a read error. The V and J genes are TRBV12-3 or TRBV12-4 and TRBJ1-1, with TRBD1 as a possible D gene (6 bases). CDR3 length: 13 amino acids. The CDR3: CVSSLTGPTEAFF. CDR3 bases: TGTGTCAGCAGTTTAACAGGGCCCACTGAAGCTTTCTTT.

The chain has TRBV5-1 and TRBJ1-2, with D maybe TRBD1 (6 bases). CDR1 and CDR2 (germline): SGHRS, YFSETQ. There are 14 residues in the CDR3. V lost 1 base, J lost 6 bases, and 13 bases lay in between. The CDR3 region is CASSLTGRENGYTF. The DNA of the CDR3 is TGCGCCAGCAGCTTGACAGGGCGAGAGAATGGCTACACCTTC.

This clone was found once. The V and J genes are TRBV25-1 and TRBJ2-7, with D perhaps matching TRBD2 (5 bases). V was pared by 3 bases and J by 4 bases, with 10 bases between. Germline V CDR1 and CDR2: MGHDK, SYGVNS. The CDR3 is 13 amino acids. The CDR3 DNA reads as TGTGCCAGCAGTGACGGACGGACTTACGAGCAGTACTTC. It encodes CASSDGRTYEQYF.

This clone appeared a single time. The V call is TRBV12-5, the J call TRBJ2-3; D might be TRBD2 (6 bases). V lost 2 bases, J lost 4 bases, and 10 bases lay in between. This CDR3 has 14 amino acids. Germline V gives CDR1 LGHNT, CDR2 FRNRAP. The CDR3 protein is CASGLYSGADTQYF. In nucleotides, the CDR3 is TGTGCTAGTGGTTTGTATAGCGGAGCAGATACGCAGTATTTT.

V is TRBV6-6 and J is TRBJ1-2; D is ambiguous. In germline, CDR1 is MNHNY, CDR2 SVGAGI (reference sequence). V lost 0 bases to trimming and J lost 7 bases, with 12 bases between them. The CDR3 is 14 amino acids. The CDR3 DNA follows: TGTGCCAGCAGTTACTCAGCGGGGTCGGGTGGCTACACCTTC. It specifies CASSYSAGSGGYTF.

The chain is built from TRBV27 and TRBJ1-2; the D gene is possibly TRBD1 (5 bases). CDR1 is MNHEY, CDR2 SMNVEV, per germline (reference sequence). Between the trimmed V and J ends, which lost 6 bases and 10 bases, there was a span of 21 bases. CDR3 length equals 14 residues. CDR3 nucleotide sequence: TGTGCCAGCAGACCTCCGGGGGGGGTACGGGACTACACCTTC. Translating gives CASRPPGGVRDYTF.

Only a few counts were recorded for this clone. J is TRBJ1-2 and V is TRBV5-6; TRBD1 aligns across 9 bases. Germline V gene sequence: CDR1 SGHDT, CDR2 YYEEEE. The length of the CDR3 is 14 residues. With 2 bases clipped from V and 7 bases from J, the junction kept 6 bases outside the gene matches. CDR3 DNA: TGTGCCAGCAGCTTTCGGGACAGGGACTCTGGCTACACCTTC. Residues: CASSFRDRDSGYTF.

This chain connects TRBV10-2 to TRBJ2-1; 8 nucleotides match TRBD2. CDR3 size: 16 residues. Trimming cost V 4 bases and J 8 bases; bases outside gene matches: 13. Germline V gene lookup returns CDR1 WSHSY and CDR2 SAAADI. The CDR3 here is CASSGIRAGGTHEQFF. The CDR3 DNA reads as TGCGCCAGCAGTGGGATTAGGGCGGGAGGAACCCATGAGCAGTTCTTC.

The V and J genes are TRBV13 and TRBJ1-2; possible D gene TRBD1, 5 bases. Germline values: CDR1 PRHDT, CDR2 FYEKMQ (reference sequence). V lost 5 bases and J lost 8, with 9 bases in between. This CDR3 contains 11 residues. This CDR3 reads CASSPGGGYTF. The CDR3 nucleotides are TGTGCCAGCAGCCCTGGGGGGGGCTACACCTTC.